The 16 T cell receptor beta chains below were found in one sample sequenced in a study of blood T cell repertoires in COVID-19. The table came from immunoSEQ multiplex PCR; TCRdb's copy has only in-frame clones and leaves some out. The sample has fewer than 350,000 clones, roughly 88% seen once. Material for sequencing was PBMCs or T cells enriched from blood (not recorded which). Receptors originate from a woman aged 40 to 50 with acute COVID-19.

The gene calls are TRBV6-5 and TRBJ1-1; unclear D gene. CDR1 and CDR2 (germline): MNHEY, SVGAGI. Trimming cost V 11 bases and J 0 bases, with 13 bases left between them. The CDR3 consists of 13 residues. CDR3 loop: CASQVRMNTEAFF. The DNA of the CDR3 is TGTGCCTCCCAGGTCCGAATGAACACTGAAGCTTTCTTT.

J is TRBJ2-3 and V is TRBV6-6; D uncertain. Trimming took off 5 bases at V and 1 base at J, with 7 bases between the two ends. This CDR3 contains 13 residues. CDR1 MNHNY and CDR2 SVGAGI come from the germline V gene (reference sequence). As DNA, the CDR3 is TGTGCCAGCAGTCCGGGTGGCACAGATACGCAGTATTTT. It specifies CASSPGGTDTQYF.

The V and J genes are TRBV19 and TRBJ1-2; D is unresolved. CDR3 length: 13 residues. Germline V gene sequence: CDR1 LNHDA, CDR2 SQIVND (reference sequence). V lost 5 bases and J lost 7, with 14 bases in between. The CDR3 DNA reads as TGTGCCAGTAGTTTGGAGAAGGTGGGTGGCTACACCTTC. It specifies CASSLEKVGGYTF.

This rearrangement joins TRBV5-1 to TRBJ2-1, with 11 bases lining up with TRBD2. This CDR3 has 15 amino acids. Germline assignment: CDR1 SGHRS and CDR2 YFSETQ. The J segment lost 7 bases and the V segment lost 5 bases, leaving 8 bases of the junction unmatched. The CDR3 loop is CASRRTSGSENEQFF. CDR3 bases: TGCGCCAGCAGGAGGACTAGCGGGTCTGAAAATGAGCAGTTCTTC.

This rearrangement joins TRBV7-9 to TRBJ2-5; TRBD2 matches at 10 bases. Germline V gives CDR1 SEHNR, CDR2 FQNEAQ (reference sequence). V shed 1 base and J 14 bases; nucleotides not matched to a gene: 7. The CDR3 has 13 amino acids. CDR3 loop: CASSLVVAGGLYF. CDR3 bases: TGTGCCAGCAGCTTAGTAGTAGCGGGAGGCCTCTACTTC.

The chain links TRBV7-3 to TRBJ2-1, with D perhaps matching TRBD2 (5 bases). V was trimmed by 5 bases and J by 7 bases, leaving 12 bases between them. Germline lookup yields CDR1 SGHTA and CDR2 FQGTGA. The CDR3 is 13 amino acids. CDR3 sequence (DNA): TGTGCCAGCAGCCTAGCTTGGGCAAATGAGCAGTTCTTC. It is translated as CASSLAWANEQFF.

This clone occurred once. The chain carries TRBV4-1 and TRBJ2-2; maybe TRBD2 (6 bases). Looked up from germline, CDR1 is MGHRA and CDR2 is YSYEKL. This CDR3 comprises 17 residues. The V end was cut by 4 bases, the J end by 0 bases, with 15 bases between. CDR3 amino acids: CASSPTGVTANTGELFF. The DNA for the CDR3 is TGCGCCAGCAGCCCTACGGGGGTGACCGCGAACACCGGGGAGCTGTTTTTT.

The chain links TRBV18 to TRBJ1-1; tentative D call: TRBD1 (5 bases). The length of the CDR3 is 14 residues. V shed 5 bases and J shed 1 base, with 11 bases lying between them. Germline CDR1 and CDR2: KGHSH and LQKENI. In nucleotides, the CDR3 is TGTGCCAGCTCATCCGACGGGGGGAACACTGAAGCTTTCTTT. It specifies CASSSDGGNTEAFF.

V usage is TRBV5-6 and J usage is TRBJ2-5; TRBD2 matches at 8 bases. The CDR3 spans 15 residues. Germline V gene lookup returns CDR1 SGHDT and CDR2 YYEEEE. The V gene end was trimmed by 1 base and the J gene end by 1 base; junction bases not matched to a gene: 3. The CDR3, as DNA: TGTGCCAGCAGCTTGAGAAGCGGGAGCCAAGAGACCCAGTACTTC. Encoded protein: CASSLRSGSQETQYF.

The chain recombines TRBV7-8 with TRBJ2-6; D ambiguous. CDR3 length: 15 amino acids. The V end was cut by 6 bases, the J end by 0 bases, with 9 bases between. The germline V gene encodes CDR1 SGHVS and CDR2 FQNEAQ. The CDR3: CASSVRVSGANVLTF. DNA of the CDR3: TGTGCCAGCAGTGTTCGGGTCTCTGGGGCCAACGTCCTGACTTTC.

This chain links TRBV6-5 with TRBJ2-1, with 7 bases aligning to TRBD2. The V and J ends lost 5 bases and 7 bases, in that order; junction bases with no gene match: 11. Germline V gives CDR1 MNHEY, CDR2 SVGAGI. CDR3 length equals 15 residues. CDR3 in amino acids: CASSTIGLGTNEQFF. In nucleotides, the CDR3 is TGTGCCAGCAGTACTATTGGACTAGGTACGAATGAGCAGTTCTTC.

Comments on this clone: Other DNA sequences in the same sample also yield this CDR3. The rearrangement joins TRBV6-1 to TRBJ1-5, with 7 bases aligning to TRBD1. Germline loops: CDR1 MNHNS, CDR2 SASEGT. V dropped 2 bases and J dropped 4; count of bases not matched to a gene: 2. This CDR3 spans 14 amino acids. CDR3 sequence reads: CASSENRGNQPQHF. The CDR3 nucleotides are TGTGCCAGCAGTGAAAACAGGGGAAATCAGCCCCAGCATTTT.

The genes are TRBV5-5 and TRBJ2-3, with 11 bases that match TRBD2. Looked up from germline, CDR1 is SGHKS and CDR2 is YYEKEE (reference sequence). The length of the CDR3 is 15 residues. The trim removed 4 bases at V and 5 bases at J, leaving 6 bases unmatched. The CDR3 DNA follows: TGTGCCAGCAGCATCGGGACTAGCGGCAGAGATACGCAGTATTTT. As protein: CASSIGTSGRDTQYF.

The chain combines TRBV6-2 or TRBV6-3 with TRBJ1-1; weak D call: TRBD1 (6 bases). The germline V gene has CDR1 MNHEY and CDR2 SVGEGT. V dropped 3 bases and J dropped 3 bases, with 11 bases sitting between them. This CDR3 spans 14 amino acids. CDR3 loop: CASSYWEGDTEAFF. Here the CDR3 DNA reads TGTGCCAGCAGTTATTGGGAGGGGGACACTGAAGCTTTCTTT.

This chain joins TRBV28 and TRBJ1-2; D might be TRBD1 (6 bases). The CDR3 consists of 14 residues. The germline gives CDR1 MDHEN, CDR2 SYDVKM. V was cut by 2 bases and J by 7 bases, with 14 bases left in between. CDR3 coding DNA: TGTGCCAGCAGTTTAGGGGGCGCTCCCCTTGGCTACACCTTC. Amino acids: CASSLGGAPLGYTF.

This clone was recorded only once. The V gene is TRBV6-7, the J gene TRBJ1-1; 11 bases agree with TRBD1. TRBV6-7 is designated an ORF whose function remains uncertain. Trimming at V came to 2 bases and at J to 4 bases, leaving 12 bases not matched to a gene. CDR3 length: 18 amino acids. CDR3 region: CASSYLGRWDRGFTEAFF. CDR3 nucleotides: TGTGCCAGCAGTTACCTGGGTCGCTGGGACAGGGGGTTCACTGAAGCTTTCTTT.